This is a list of T cell receptor beta chains from one sample in a study of beta chain features in type 1 diabetes. TCRdb's table, derived via immunoSEQ multiplex PCR, lists solely in-frame clones and lacks some. This table holds under 900,000 clones, 15% to 20% found once. The sample comprised naive CD4+ T cells from blood. The receptor set was obtained from a young woman in good health. The CDR3 runs from the conserved cysteine through the conserved F or W. The D gene is left open where the match is weak. Clone size is not always given. Where it is, it says once, few, many or a class for expanded clones.

d_gene	abundance	v_gene	j_gene	CDR3nt	CDR3aa
NA	NA	TRBV13	TRBJ2-2	TGTGCCAGCAGCCCCGGGGGAGCCGGGGAGCTGTTTTTT	CASSPGGAGELFF
NA	few	TRBV10-3	TRBJ1-5	TGTGCCATCAGGAGGAGCAATCAGCCCCAGCATTTT	CAIRRSNQPQHF
TRBD1	few	TRBV4-1	TRBJ2-7	TGCGCCAGCAGCCTCCGGGACAGCGTCGGGTACGAGCAGTACTTC	CASSLRDSVGYEQYF
NA	few	TRBV27	TRBJ2-3	TGTGCCAGCAGTTTAGGTACAGCGGGTACGCAGTATTTT	CASSLGTAGTQYF
NA	few	TRBV29-1	TRBJ1-2	TGCAGCGTTGGAGATCGGGACGGACCTAACTATGGCTACACCTTC	CSVGDRDGPNYGYTF
NA	few	TRBV7-2	TRBJ2-2	TGTGCCAGCAGCCGAAGAGGGTCGGGAGTGAACACCGGGGAGCTGTTTTTT	CASSRRGSGVNTGELFF
NA	few	TRBV6-5	TRBJ2-3	TGTGCCAGCAGTTATGGACAGAACACAGATACGCAGTATTTT	CASSYGQNTDTQYF
NA	few	TRBV6-5	TRBJ2-1	TGTGCCAGCAGTTTATGGCATACTAAGCCGAGAAATGAGCAGTTCTTC	CASSLWHTKPRNEQFF
NA	few	TRBV6-6	TRBJ2-1	TGTGCCAGCGCCGATGTGTGGAACAATGAGCAGTTCTTC	CASADVWNNEQFF
NA	NA	TRBV25-1	TRBJ2-1	TGTGCCAGCAGTGATTGGGATGAGCAGTTCTTC	CASSDWDEQFF
NA	few	TRBV4-3	TRBJ2-1	TGCGCCAGCAGCCGCGACATCTACAATGAGCAGTTCTTC	CASSRDIYNEQFF
NA	NA	TRBV18	TRBJ2-3	TGTGCCAGCTCACCGCAGGGATTCACAGATACGCAGTATTTT	CASSPQGFTDTQYF
TRBD2	NA	TRBV5-1	TRBJ2-2	TGCGCCAGCAGCTTTACTAGCGGGTACACCGGGGAGCTGTTTTTT	CASSFTSGYTGELFF
NA	NA	TRBV12-5	TRBJ1-4	TGTGCTAGTGGTTTGAGAACTCTTCGGAAAAATGAAAAACTGTTTTTT	CASGLRTLRKNEKLFF
TRBD1	NA	TRBV11-2	TRBJ2-7	TGTGCCAGCAGCTTTTCGGGACAGAAATACGAGCAGTACTTC	CASSFSGQKYEQYF
NA	NA	TRBV7-2	TRBJ2-1	TGTGCCAGCAGCATTGGCAGGGGATACAATGAGCAGTTCTTC	CASSIGRGYNEQFF
NA	few	TRBV6-6	TRBJ2-3	TGTGCCAGCAGTCCCGGGGAACTAGACACAGATACGCAGTATTTT	CASSPGELDTDTQYF
NA	NA	TRBV19	TRBJ2-7	TGTGCCAGTAGTAAACCAGGGAGCTCCTACGAGCAGTACTTC	CASSKPGSSYEQYF
TRBD1	few	TRBV7-9	TRBJ1-4	TGTGCCAGCAGCCTGGGACAGGCCGTTAATGAAAAACTGTTTTTT	CASSLGQAVNEKLFF
NA	NA	TRBV6-5	TRBJ2-1	TGTGCCAGCAGCCTTCTGTCGGGGAGTCTCTATGAGCAGTTCTTC	CASSLLSGSLYEQFF
NA	few	TRBV19	TRBJ1-1	TGTGCCAGTAGTTCTTCGGGACAACTAAACACTGAAGCTTTCTTT	CASSSSGQLNTEAFF
NA	few	TRBV27	TRBJ1-4	TGTGCCAGCGCATCCTATAGGGAGCCGGGGTATGAAAAACTGTTTTTT	CASASYREPGYEKLFF
NA	NA	TRBV10-2	TRBJ2-7	TGCGCCAGCAAGGGAACTCACAACAAGGTCGACGAGCAGTACTTC	CASKGTHNKVDEQYF
NA	NA	TRBV29-1	TRBJ2-4	TGCAGCGTTGAACTGGCAGGGTCCAAAAACATTCAGTACTTC	CSVELAGSKNIQYF
TRBD1	NA	TRBV18	TRBJ1-2	TGTGCCAGCTCACCAACAGGGGGTAGCGGCTATGGCTACACCTTC	CASSPTGGSGYGYTF
TRBD2	few	TRBV28	TRBJ2-7	TGTGCCAGCAGGCCGGGACTAGCGGGAGGCGAGCAGTACTTC	CASRPGLAGGEQYF
TRBD2	NA	TRBV18	TRBJ2-1	TGTGCCAGCTCACCACCGGTTCCCAAGGGACTAGCGGCCTACAATGAGCAGTTCTTC	CASSPPVPKGLAAYNEQFF
TRBD2	few	TRBV5-1	TRBJ2-5	TGCGCCAGCAGTCGGGACTACACTCCAGAGACCCAGTACTTC	CASSRDYTPETQYF
NA	NA	TRBV9	TRBJ1-3	TGTGCCAGCAGCGTAGGATTGCTCCGCTCTGGAAACACCATATATTTT	CASSVGLLRSGNTIYF
NA	NA	TRBV19	TRBJ2-1	TGTGCCAGTAGGTTTGCCTTGCGAGGGGAAAACTACAATGAGCAGTTCTTC	CASRFALRGENYNEQFF
TRBD2	NA	TRBV28	TRBJ2-6	TGTGCCGCCCGGGGGGGCGCGTCTGGGGCCAACGTCCTGACTTTC	CAARGGASGANVLTF
TRBD2	few	TRBV11-2	TRBJ2-7	TGTGCCAGCAGCGTTGACCTAGCGGGGGCATACGAGCAGTACTTC	CASSVDLAGAYEQYF
NA	NA	TRBV7-6	TRBJ2-3	TGTGCCAGCAGCGAAACAATACCGCAGTATTTT	CASSETIPQYF
NA	few	TRBV5-1	TRBJ2-2	TGCGCCAGCAGCTTGGTGGGGACACCGAACACCGGGGAGCTGTTTTTT	CASSLVGTPNTGELFF
TRBD1	few	TRBV28	TRBJ1-4	TGTGCCAGCAGTCCTATAGGACAGGGAGCAACTAATGAAAAACTGTTTTTT	CASSPIGQGATNEKLFF
NA	few	TRBV9	TRBJ2-1	TGTGCCAGCAGCGAGGGGCCGGGGGAGCAGTTCTTC	CASSEGPGEQFF
NA	few	TRBV19	TRBJ2-1	TGTGCCAGTAGCGCAACAGGGACGGGTGAGCAGTTCTTC	CASSATGTGEQFF
TRBD2	few	TRBV25-1	TRBJ2-1	TGTGCCAGCAGTGAGAGAGGGACTAGCGGGGGGTTTCAGGAGCAGTTCTTC	CASSERGTSGGFQEQFF
NA	NA	TRBV7-2	TRBJ1-3	TGTGCCAGCAGCTCCGGGGGGACCAGAAACACCATATATTTT	CASSSGGTRNTIYF
TRBD1	NA	TRBV4-3	TRBJ2-1	TGCGCCAGCAGCCAAGCCTATGGGGACAGCCACAATGAGCAGTTCTTC	CASSQAYGDSHNEQFF
NA	NA	TRBV28	TRBJ2-1	TGTGCCAGCACCGACAAGATGGGTCAGTTCTTC	CASTDKMGQFF
NA	few	TRBV15	TRBJ1-1	TGTGCCACCAGCAGGGAGGGGTCAGAAGCTTTCTTT	CATSREGSEAFF
NA	NA	TRBV7-9	TRBJ1-5	TGTGCCAGCAGCTTAGGGAGGTCGGCGCCCCAGCATTTT	CASSLGRSAPQHF
TRBD2	NA	TRBV11-2	TRBJ2-7	TGTGCCAGCAGCTCAGGGACTAGCGGAACCTACGAGCAGTACTTC	CASSSGTSGTYEQYF
NA	NA	TRBV5-1	TRBJ2-5	TGCGCCAGCAGCTGGTCTAGCGTCCAAGAGACCCAGTACTTC	CASSWSSVQETQYF
TRBD1	few	TRBV2	TRBJ2-3	TGTGCCAGCAGGGGACAGGTCGTTGGAACGCAGTATTTT	CASRGQVVGTQYF
NA	few	TRBV7-2	TRBJ2-7	TGTGCCAGCAGCCCCACCGGGACTGCCCCAGGCGAGCAGTACTTC	CASSPTGTAPGEQYF
TRBD2	few	TRBV6-6	TRBJ2-7	TGTGCCAGCCGAGATAGCGGGGCTCAGGAGCAGTACTTC	CASRDSGAQEQYF
TRBD2	few	TRBV12-5	TRBJ2-1	TGTGCTAGTGGTTTGGGGTTAGCGGGAGGACTCGAAGAGCAGTTCTTC	CASGLGLAGGLEEQFF
NA	once	TRBV28	TRBJ1-2	TGTGCCAGCAGCCCTACAGGGCTCCCCGGCTACACCTTC	CASSPTGLPGYTF
NA	NA	TRBV7-3	TRBJ2-1	TGTGCCAGCAGCTTAGTTGCCTACAATGAGCAGTTCTTC	CASSLVAYNEQFF
TRBD2	few	TRBV4-3	TRBJ2-1	TGCGCCAGCAGCCAAGAGGGACTAGCGGGGGGTTACAATGAGCAGTTCTTC	CASSQEGLAGGYNEQFF
NA	NA	TRBV25-1	TRBJ1-1	TGTGCCAGCAGTGAAGACCCATTTGCGAGGACTGAAGCTTTCTTT	CASSEDPFARTEAFF
TRBD2	NA	TRBV19	TRBJ2-3	TGTGCCAGTAGTAAATCCACTAGCGGAACCACAGATACGCAGTATTTT	CASSKSTSGTTDTQYF
NA	once	TRBV28	TRBJ2-1	TGTGCCAGCAGTTCCACCCCTTTGGGTGAGCAGTTCTTC	CASSSTPLGEQFF
TRBD2	once	TRBV5-1	TRBJ2-1	TGCGCCAGCAGCTGGCATCCTGGGACTAGCGGGAGAAATGAGCAGTTCTTC	CASSWHPGTSGRNEQFF
NA	NA	TRBV7-8	TRBJ2-5	TGTGCCAGCAGCTCCTTGCGAAAAGAGACCCAGTACTTC	CASSSLRKETQYF